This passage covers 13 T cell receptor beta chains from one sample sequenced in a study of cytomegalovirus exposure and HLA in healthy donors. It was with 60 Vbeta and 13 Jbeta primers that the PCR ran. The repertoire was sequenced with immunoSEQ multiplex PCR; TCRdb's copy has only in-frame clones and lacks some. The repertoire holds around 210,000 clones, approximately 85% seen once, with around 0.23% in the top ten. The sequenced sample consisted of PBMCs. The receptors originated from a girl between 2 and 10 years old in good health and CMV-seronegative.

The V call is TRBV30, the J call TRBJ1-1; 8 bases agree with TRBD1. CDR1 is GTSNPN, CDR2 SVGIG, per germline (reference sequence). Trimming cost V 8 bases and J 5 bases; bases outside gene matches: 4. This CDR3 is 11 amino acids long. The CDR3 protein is CAGTGGTEAFF. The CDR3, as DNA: TGTGCCGGAACAGGGGGTACTGAAGCTTTCTTT. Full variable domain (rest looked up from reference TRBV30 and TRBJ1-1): SQTIHQWPATLVQPVGSPLSLECTVEGTSNPNLYWYRQAAGRGLQLLFYSVGIGQISSEVPQNLSASRPQDRQFILSSKKLLLSDSGFYLCAGTGGTEAFFGQGTRLTVV.

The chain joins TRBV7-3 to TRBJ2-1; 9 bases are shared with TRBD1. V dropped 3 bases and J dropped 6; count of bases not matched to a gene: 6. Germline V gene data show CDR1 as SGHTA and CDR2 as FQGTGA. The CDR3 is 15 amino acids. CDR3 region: CASSFPGQGVNEQFF. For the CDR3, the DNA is TGTGCCAGCAGCTTCCCGGGACAGGGCGTCAATGAGCAGTTCTTC.

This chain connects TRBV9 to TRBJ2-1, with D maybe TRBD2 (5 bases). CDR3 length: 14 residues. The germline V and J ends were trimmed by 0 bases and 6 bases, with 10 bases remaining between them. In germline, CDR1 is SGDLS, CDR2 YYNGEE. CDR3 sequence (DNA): TGTGCCAGCAGCGTAGCAGGACTCTTCAATGAGCAGTTCTTC. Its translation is CASSVAGLFNEQFF.

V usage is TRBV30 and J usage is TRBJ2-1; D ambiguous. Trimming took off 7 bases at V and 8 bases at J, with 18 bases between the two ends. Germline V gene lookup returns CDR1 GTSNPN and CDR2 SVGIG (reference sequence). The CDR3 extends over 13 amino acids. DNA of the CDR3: TGTGCCTCCCAGTCCCAGCCAGGCGATGAGCAGTTCTTC. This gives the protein CASQSQPGDEQFF.

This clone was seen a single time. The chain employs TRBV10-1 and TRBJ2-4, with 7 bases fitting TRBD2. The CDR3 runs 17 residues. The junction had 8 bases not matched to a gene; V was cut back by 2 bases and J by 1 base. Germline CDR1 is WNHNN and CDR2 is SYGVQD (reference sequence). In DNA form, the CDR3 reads TGCGCCAGCAGTGAGGGACTAGGACCCTCGGCCAAAAACATTCAGTACTTC. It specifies CASSEGLGPSAKNIQYF.

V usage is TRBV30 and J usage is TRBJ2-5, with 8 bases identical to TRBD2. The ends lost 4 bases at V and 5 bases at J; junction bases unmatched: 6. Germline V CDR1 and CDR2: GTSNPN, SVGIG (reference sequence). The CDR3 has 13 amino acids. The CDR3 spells CAWKRASGETQYF. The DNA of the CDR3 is TGTGCCTGGAAAAGAGCTAGCGGGGAGACCCAGTACTTC.

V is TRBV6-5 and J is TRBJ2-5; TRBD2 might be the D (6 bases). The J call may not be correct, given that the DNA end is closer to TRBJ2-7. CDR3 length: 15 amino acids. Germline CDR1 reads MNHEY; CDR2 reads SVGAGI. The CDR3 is CASTFSGTERYEQYF. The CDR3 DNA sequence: TGTGCCAGCACATTTTCCGGGACTGAACGGTACGAGCAGTACTTC.

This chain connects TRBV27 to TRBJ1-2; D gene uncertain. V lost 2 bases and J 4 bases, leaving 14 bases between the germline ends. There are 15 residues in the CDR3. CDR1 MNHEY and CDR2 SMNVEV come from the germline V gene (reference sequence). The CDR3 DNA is TGTGCCAGCAGTTTAAAAGGGAGAGGGAGCTATGGCTACACCTTC. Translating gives CASSLKGRGSYGYTF.

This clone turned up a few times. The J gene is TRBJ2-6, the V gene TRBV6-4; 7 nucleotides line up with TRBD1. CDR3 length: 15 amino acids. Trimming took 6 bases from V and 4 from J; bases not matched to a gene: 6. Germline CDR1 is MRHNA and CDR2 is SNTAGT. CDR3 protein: CASSPTGAGANVLTF. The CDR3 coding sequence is TGTGCCAGCAGCCCCACAGGGGCCGGGGCCAACGTCCTGACTTTC.

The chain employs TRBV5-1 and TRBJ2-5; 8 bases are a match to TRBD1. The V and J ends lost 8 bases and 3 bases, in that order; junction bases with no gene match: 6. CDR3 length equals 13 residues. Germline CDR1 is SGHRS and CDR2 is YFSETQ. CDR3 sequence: CASLPTGEETQYF. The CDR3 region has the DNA TGCGCCAGTCTACCGACAGGGGAAGAGACCCAGTACTTC.

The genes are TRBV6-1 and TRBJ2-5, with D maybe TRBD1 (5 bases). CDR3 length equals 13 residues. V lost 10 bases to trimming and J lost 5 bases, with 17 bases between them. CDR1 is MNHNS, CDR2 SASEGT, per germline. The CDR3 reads CATGSGSWETQYF. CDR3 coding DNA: TGTGCCACCGGTTCAGGGTCATGGGAGACCCAGTACTTC.

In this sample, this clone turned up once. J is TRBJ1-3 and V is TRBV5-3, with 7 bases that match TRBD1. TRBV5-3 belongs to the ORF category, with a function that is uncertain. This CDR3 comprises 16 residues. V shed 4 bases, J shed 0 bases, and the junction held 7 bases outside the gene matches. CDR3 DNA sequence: TGTGCCAGAAGCGTAACAGGGGACTTCTCTGGAAACACCATATATTTT. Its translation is CARSVTGDFSGNTIYF.

The CDR3 sequence is CASSTGTGNQPQHF. The DNA for the CDR3 is TGCGCCAGCAGCACCGGGACAGGGAATCAGCCCCAGCATTTT. The chain is built from TRBV5-1 and TRBJ1-5, with TRBD1 matching over 9 bases. J was trimmed by 4 bases and V by 4 bases; bases with no gene match: 3. The CDR3 covers 14 residues. Per the germline V gene, CDR1 is SGHRS and CDR2 is YFSETQ.